Shown below are 17 T cell receptor beta chains from a single sample sequenced in a study of T cell repertoires in cytomegalovirus infection. TCRdb fed the reads into MiXCR, producing one record per CDR3 protein. The table lists about 890,000 distinct CDR3 sequences, less than 40% of them singletons, with over 13% in the top ten. These TCRs' antigens remain unknown. Sequenced material: cultured CD8+ T cells from PBMCs, taken from culture after CMV antigen stimulation. Receptors originate from a human donor in good health (CMV status not recorded). Some clones in this sample may be carry-over from other donors' samples.

Ten or more counts support this clonotype. The chain links TRBV7-8 to TRBJ1-1; D uncertain. Germline V CDR1 and CDR2: SGHVS, FQNEAQ. The germline V and J ends were trimmed by 5 bases and 0 bases, with 16 bases remaining between them. The CDR3 runs 16 residues. The CDR3 spells CASSPSSVLMNTEAFF. The CDR3 nucleotides are TGTGCCAGCAGCCCCTCGTCCGTCTTAATGAACACTGAAGCTTTCTTT.

V and J are TRBV7-8 and TRBJ1-3; D is ambiguous. The CDR3 length is 15 residues. Germline values: CDR1 SGHVS, CDR2 FQNEAQ. The V and J ends lost 3 bases and 0 bases respectively, with 9 bases between them. Here the CDR3 reads CASSFTEGSGNTIYF. The CDR3 coding sequence is TGTGCCAGCAGCTTCACAGAGGGCTCTGGAAACACCATATATTTT.

The chain combines TRBV7-9 with TRBJ1-1; D remains unclear. Trimming took off 4 bases at V and 7 bases at J, with 7 bases between the two ends. This CDR3 is built from 11 residues. CDR1 is SEHNR and CDR2 is FQNEAQ in the germline V gene (reference sequence). The CDR3 spells CASSSDNEAFF. CDR3 DNA: TGTGCCAGCAGCTCTGACAATGAAGCTTTCTTT.

CDR3 sequence reads: CASRYGGETQYF. In DNA form, the CDR3 reads TGTGCCAGCAGATATGGGGGCGAGACCCAGTACTTC. This sequence joins TRBV28 and TRBJ2-5; a possible D gene is TRBD1 (6 bases). Trimming left V 6 bases short and J 5 bases short, with 10 bases between. The CDR3 consists of 12 residues. CDR1 is MDHEN, CDR2 SYDVKM, per germline.

The rearrangement joins TRBV4-1 to TRBJ2-2; no firm D call. Trimming took 8 bases from V and 4 from J, leaving 8 bases between them. Germline CDR1 is MGHRA and CDR2 is YSYEKL. The CDR3 has 12 residues. This CDR3 is CASAGLTGELFF. The CDR3 bases are TGCGCCAGCGCTGGGCTCACCGGGGAGCTGTTTTTT.

The chain couples TRBV25-1 to TRBJ2-1; 13 bases are shared with TRBD2. The CDR3 extends over 17 amino acids. V shed 3 bases, J shed 5 bases, and the junction held 7 bases outside the gene matches. CDR1 is MGHDK, CDR2 SYGVNS, per germline. CDR3 protein: CASSEELAGGLDNEQFF. The CDR3 region has the DNA TGTGCCAGCAGTGAGGAACTAGCGGGGGGGCTTGACAATGAGCAGTTCTTC. Complete variable domain (other parts from reference TRBV25-1 and TRBJ2-1): EADIYQTPRYLVIGTGKKITLECSQTMGHDKMYWYQQDPGMELHLIHYSYGVNSTEKGDLSSESTVSRIRTEHFPLTLESARPSHTSQYLCASSEELAGGLDNEQFFGPGTRLTVL.

The sample holds a few counts of this clonotype. The rearrangement links TRBV11-2 to TRBJ2-1; 13 nucleotides match TRBD2. CDR1 and CDR2 (germline): SGHAT, FQNNGV. CDR3 length: 20 amino acids. V lost 0 bases, J lost 3 bases, and 11 bases stayed unmatched. CDR3 nucleotide sequence: TGTGCCAGCAGCTTAGATGCGAGACTAGCGGGGGGTCTTCTCTACAATGAGCAGTTCTTC. Translated, it gives CASSLDARLAGGLLYNEQFF.

The rearrangement uses TRBV7-9 and TRBJ2-3; D is possibly TRBD2 (5 bases). There are 15 residues in the CDR3. V dropped 5 bases and J dropped 1 base, with 13 bases sitting between them. The germline gives CDR1 SEHNR, CDR2 FQNEAQ (reference sequence). The CDR3 coding sequence is TGTGCCAGCAGCCTGACTAACCGACGCACAGATACGCAGTATTTT. It specifies CASSLTNRRTDTQYF. Variable domain in full (rest from reference TRBV7-9 and TRBJ2-3): DTGVSQNPRHKITKRGQNVTFRCDPISEHNRLYWYRQTLGQGPEFLTYFQNEAQLEKSRLLSDRFSAERPKGSFSTLEIQRTEQGDSAMYLCASSLTNRRTDTQYFGPGTRLTVL.

The rearrangement uses TRBV4-3 and TRBJ2-4; D perhaps matches TRBD1 (6 bases). Germline lookup yields CDR1 LGHNA and CDR2 YSLEER. Deletions cut 3 bases from V and 6 bases from J, with 12 bases between. This CDR3 has 14 residues. Written as DNA, the CDR3 is TGCGCCAGCAGCCAGAAAGAAGGGGGAAACATTCAGTACTTC. It translates to CASSQKEGGNIQYF.

The V gene is TRBV6-6, the J gene TRBJ2-2; D perhaps matches TRBD1 (5 bases). The CDR3 is made up of 14 amino acids. V lost 9 bases and J lost 2, with 13 bases in between. Germline values: CDR1 MNHNY, CDR2 SVGAGI (reference sequence). CDR3 in amino acids: CASGTGPNTGELFF. The CDR3 DNA is TGTGCCAGTGGTACAGGACCAAACACCGGGGAGCTGTTTTTT.

V and J are TRBV6-1 and TRBJ2-7; D unclear. This CDR3 comprises 13 residues. Germline CDR1 MNHNS, CDR2 SASEGT. V was pared by 7 bases and J by 3 bases, with 13 bases between. CDR3 sequence (DNA): TGTGCCAGCATAGAGAAGGGATTCTACGAGCAGTACTTC. Protein sequence: CASIEKGFYEQYF.

The sample holds many counts of this clonotype. The CDR3 is CASGLRTYEQYF. In DNA form, the CDR3 reads TGTGCTAGTGGTTTGAGGACCTACGAGCAGTACTTC. The gene calls are TRBV12-5 and TRBJ2-7; D not certain. The CDR3 contains 12 residues. CDR1 is LGHNT and CDR2 is FRNRAP in the germline V gene. Trimming took 2 bases from V and 2 from J, leaving 4 bases between them.

The rearrangement joins TRBV28 to TRBJ1-1; a possible D gene is TRBD1 (5 bases). Looked up from germline, CDR1 is MDHEN and CDR2 is SYDVKM. The V gene lost 1 base and the J gene lost 3 bases, with 12 bases spanning the gap. There are 15 residues in the CDR3. CDR3 sequence: CASSLSGRVDTEAFF. CDR3 bases: TGTGCCAGCAGTTTATCCGGCAGGGTAGACACTGAAGCTTTCTTT.

This chain uses TRBV6-8 with TRBJ2-5; possible D gene TRBD1, 5 bases. Germline V CDR1 and CDR2: MNHGY, SAAAGT. The CDR3 is 11 amino acids. V was cut by 10 bases and J by 4 bases, with 10 bases left in between. The CDR3 loop is CAIGVGETQYF. The CDR3 DNA sequence: TGTGCCATAGGGGTAGGAGAGACCCAGTACTTC.

This clonotype appeared many times. CDR3 sequence: CAISRTGGVDTEAFF. DNA for the CDR3: TGTGCCATCAGTAGAACAGGCGGGGTGGACACTGAAGCTTTCTTT. The chain links TRBV10-3 to TRBJ1-1; perhaps TRBD1 as D (5 bases). This CDR3 has 15 amino acids. The V and J ends lost 5 bases and 3 bases respectively, with 16 bases between them. Germline CDR1 is ENHRY and CDR2 is SYGVKD.

This chain uses TRBV27 with TRBJ2-5, with TRBD2 matching over 7 bases. Germline trimming cut 5 bases from V and 2 bases from J; bases unmatched to any gene: 2. The CDR3 is 13 residues long. Germline V gives CDR1 MNHEY, CDR2 SMNVEV (reference sequence). CDR3 residues: CASSISGQETQYF. The CDR3 nucleotides read TGTGCCAGCAGTATTAGCGGGCAAGAGACCCAGTACTTC.

The gene calls are TRBV12-5 and TRBJ1-4, with D perhaps TRBD1 (5 bases). Deletions cut 3 bases from V and 7 bases from J, with 12 bases between. The length of the CDR3 is 14 residues. Looked up from germline, CDR1 is LGHNT and CDR2 is FRNRAP. CDR3 loop: CASGLDTGLEKLFF. The CDR3 region has the DNA TGTGCTAGTGGTTTAGATACAGGACTTGAAAAACTGTTTTTT.